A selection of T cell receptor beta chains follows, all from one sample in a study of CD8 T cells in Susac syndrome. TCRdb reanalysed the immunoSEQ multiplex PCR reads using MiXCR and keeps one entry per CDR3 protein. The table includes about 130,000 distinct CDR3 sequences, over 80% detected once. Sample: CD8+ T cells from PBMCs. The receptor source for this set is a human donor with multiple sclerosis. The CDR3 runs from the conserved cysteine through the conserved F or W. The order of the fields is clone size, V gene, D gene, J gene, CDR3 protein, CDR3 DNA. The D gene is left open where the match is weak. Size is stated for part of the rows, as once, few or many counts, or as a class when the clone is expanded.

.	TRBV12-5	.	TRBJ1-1	CASGFGENTEAFF	TGTGCTAGTGGTTTTGGGGAGAACACTGAAGCTTTCTTT
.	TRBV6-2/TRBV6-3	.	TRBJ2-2	CASSYMGAGELFF	TGTGCCAGCAGTTACATGGGGGCCGGGGAGCTGTTTTTT
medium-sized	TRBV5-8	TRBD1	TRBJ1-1	CASSLTGEGNTEAFF	TGTGCCAGCAGCTTAACAGGGGAAGGGAACACTGAAGCTTTCTTT
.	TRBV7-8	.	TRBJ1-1	CASSFQANTEAFF	TGTGCCAGCAGCTTCCAGGCGAACACTGAAGCTTTCTTT
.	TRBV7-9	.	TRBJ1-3	CASSFRGAATAPGNTIYF	TGTGCCAGCAGCTTCAGGGGTGCGGCGACAGCGCCTGGAAACACCATATATTTT
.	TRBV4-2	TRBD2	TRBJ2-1	CASRPTSGGAGEQFF	TGTGCCAGCAGGCCTACTAGCGGGGGGGCAGGTGAGCAGTTCTTC
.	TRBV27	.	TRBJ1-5	CASSFGAGAGNQPQHF	TGTGCCAGCAGTTTCGGCGCCGGAGCCGGCAATCAGCCCCAGCATTTT
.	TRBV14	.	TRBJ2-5	CASSQWARREETQYF	TGTGCCAGCAGCCAATGGGCCCGGAGGGAAGAGACCCAGTACTTC
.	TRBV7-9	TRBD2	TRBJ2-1	CASSLAGSGSLEQFF	TGTGCCAGCAGCTTAGCAGGTAGCGGGAGCCTTGAGCAGTTCTTC
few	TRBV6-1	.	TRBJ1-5	CASSGGLNQPQHF	TGTGCCAGCAGCGGGGGACTTAATCAGCCCCAGCATTTT
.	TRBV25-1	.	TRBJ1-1	CASSESLDTEAFF	TGTGCCAGCAGTGAATCATTGGACACTGAAGCTTTCTTT
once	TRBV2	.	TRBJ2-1	CARRQLAYNEQFF	TGTGCCAGAAGACAGCTCGCGTACAATGAGCAGTTCTTC
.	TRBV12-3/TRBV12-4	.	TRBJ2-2	CASSPSTDRTGELFF	TGTGCCAGCAGTCCCTCGACAGACAGGACCGGGGAGCTGTTTTTT
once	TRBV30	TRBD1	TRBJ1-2	CAWARTGGASGYGYTF	TGTGCCTGGGCCCGAACAGGGGGCGCCTCGGGCTATGGCTACACCTTC
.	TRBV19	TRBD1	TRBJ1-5	CASNTGVIQPQHF	TGTGCCAGCAACACAGGGGTGATTCAGCCCCAGCATTTT
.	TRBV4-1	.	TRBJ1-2	CASSQEYRVNYGYTF	TGCGCCAGCAGCCAAGAATACAGGGTCAACTATGGCTACACCTTC
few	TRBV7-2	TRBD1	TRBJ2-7	CASSSSGQPLEQYF	TGTGCCAGCAGCTCGTCGGGACAGCCTCTCGAGCAGTACTTC
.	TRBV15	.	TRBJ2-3	CATTDGRIRTDTQYF	TGTGCCACCACCGACGGTCGGATCCGCACAGATACGCAGTATTTT
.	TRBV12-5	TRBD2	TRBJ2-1	CASGSYTSEPYNEQFF	TGTGCTAGTGGTTCCTACACTAGCGAACCCTACAATGAGCAGTTCTTC
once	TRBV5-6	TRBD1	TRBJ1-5	CASSIHFGTGYSNQPQHF	TGTGCCAGCAGCATCCATTTCGGGACAGGCTATAGCAATCAGCCCCAGCATTTT
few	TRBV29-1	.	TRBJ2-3	CSVEVSLGPPDTQYF	TGCAGCGTTGAAGTTTCTCTTGGCCCACCAGATACGCAGTATTTT
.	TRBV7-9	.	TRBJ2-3	CASSFSGTDTQYF	TGTGCCAGCAGCTTCTCCGGGACAGATACGCAGTATTTT
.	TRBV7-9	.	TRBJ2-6	CASSFEGMGANVLTF	TGTGCCAGCAGCTTTGAGGGTATGGGGGCCAACGTCCTGACTTTC
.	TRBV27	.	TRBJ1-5	CASSFGGTIQPQHF	TGTGCCAGCAGTTTCGGGGGGACGATTCAGCCCCAGCATTTT
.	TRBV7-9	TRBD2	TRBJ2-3	CASSFMGGSTDTQYF	TGTGCCAGCAGCTTTATGGGGGGGAGCACAGATACGCAGTATTTT
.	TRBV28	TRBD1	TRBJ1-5	CASIYRGLGNQPQHF	TGTGCCAGTATATACAGGGGGCTCGGCAATCAGCCCCAGCATTTT
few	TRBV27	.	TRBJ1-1	CATGRGGNTEAFF	TGTGCCACCGGCCGGGGGGGGAACACTGAAGCTTTCTTT
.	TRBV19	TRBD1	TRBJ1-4	CASTSTGVGEKLFF	TGTGCCAGTACCTCGACAGGGGTAGGCGAAAAACTGTTTTTT
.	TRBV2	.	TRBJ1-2	CASSESGGPNYGYTF	TGTGCCAGCAGTGAATCCGGGGGACCTAACTATGGCTACACCTTC